Detailed here is one T cell receptor beta chain. The data originate from a study of blood T cell repertoires in COVID-19. Between the trimmed V and J ends, which lost 5 bases and 2 bases, there was a span of 7 bases. This CDR3 has 13 amino acids. Measured with immunoSEQ multiplex PCR; TCRdb has only the in-frame clones, and not every one. The repertoire holds about 380,000 clones, with 81% as singletons. The chain links TRBV12-3 or TRBV12-4 to TRBJ1-5, with D uncertain. The sample taken for sequencing was peripheral blood. The TCR sequence derives from a human donor with acute or convalescent COVID-19. The donor label of this sample is uncertain. CDR3 in DNA: TGTGCCAGCAGTCCCAGCGGCAATCAGCCCCAGCATTTT. Its translation: CASSPSGNQPQHF.